A single sample gave rise to the 7 T cell receptor beta chains below, sequenced in a study of low-dose radiotherapy and immunotherapy resistance in tumors. Specified time point: after trial treatment. The sample's treatment: LDRT plus nivolumab, ipilimumab, low-dose cyclophosphamide and aspirin (RACIN trial). Primers used for first-strand cDNA, a TRAV- and TRBV-specific set, covered both alpha and beta chains. The authors ran approximately 20 PCR cycles to amplify TCRs with a constant-region primer and V-primer adapter. TCRdb redid the calling of the reads with MiXCR, one entry per CDR3 protein. The table has 35,000 to 50,000 distinct CDR3 sequences, 20% to 25% seen once. Specimen: PBMCs, collected after low-dose radiotherapy plus immunotherapy. The receptors here all came from a male donor with prostate cancer.

This clonotype was seen repeatedly, ten times or more. This chain uses TRBV20-1 with TRBJ1-1; D gene unclear. This CDR3 contains 11 residues. The ends were cut back, 1 base at V and 0 bases at J, with 0 bases in the middle. Germline-derived CDR1 and CDR2 are DFQATT and SNEGSKA (reference sequence). CDR3 nucleotide sequence: TGCAGTGCTAGAGTGAACACTGAAGCTTTCTTT. Its translation is CSARVNTEAFF.

This clonotype was counted many times. The chain links TRBV6-1 to TRBJ2-7; D remains unclear. Germline loops: CDR1 MNHNS, CDR2 SASEGT. The germline V and J ends were trimmed by 4 bases and 6 bases, with 7 bases remaining between them. The CDR3 spans 11 residues. The CDR3 loop is CASSAVTEQYF. CDR3 nucleotides: TGTGCCAGCAGTGCAGTGACCGAGCAGTACTTC.

This clonotype was detected ten times or more. This chain links TRBV5-1 with TRBJ2-1; TRBD2 matches 7 bases. Trimming cost V 4 bases and J 7 bases; bases outside gene matches: 14. CDR1 is SGHRS, CDR2 YFSETQ, per germline. The CDR3 contains 16 residues. DNA of the CDR3: TGCGCCAGCAGCCCCTCGGGCGGGGGTGTACGGAATGAGCAGTTCTTC. Amino acid sequence: CASSPSGGGVRNEQFF.

The chain uses TRBV5-4 and TRBJ2-7, with a possible D match to TRBD2 (6 bases). The CDR3 covers 17 residues. Per the germline V gene, CDR1 is SGHNT and CDR2 is YYREEE (reference sequence). V shed 4 bases and J shed 4 bases, with 24 bases lying between them. CDR3 sequence (DNA): TGTGCCAGCAGCAGCTCGGGACTTTCAGGGACCGGGTACGAGCAGTACTTC. Translated, it gives CASSSSGLSGTGYEQYF.

The V gene is TRBV20-1, the J gene TRBJ2-3; D remains unclear. The CDR3 consists of 14 residues. Germline values: CDR1 DFQATT, CDR2 SNEGSKA (reference sequence). V shed 5 bases and J shed 3 bases, with 15 bases lying between them. Written as DNA, the CDR3 is TGCAGTGCTCCCACCGGTGGAGCGACAGATACGCAGTATTTT. Residues: CSAPTGGATDTQYF.

This clonotype was recorded at least ten times. This rearrangement joins TRBV6-2 or TRBV6-3 to TRBJ1-1; D gene uncertain. CDR3 length: 15 amino acids. Trimming pared 2 bases from V and 1 base from J, leaving 11 bases between. The V gene's germline CDR1 is MNHEY and CDR2 SVGEGT. The CDR3 sequence is CASSYPARENTEAFF. The CDR3 DNA reads TGTGCCAGCAGTTACCCTGCCCGGGAGAACACTGAAGCTTTCTTT.

Worth noting for this clonotype: A read error likely explains this, since a far larger clone differs by one base. The chain links TRBV5-8 to TRBJ2-1, with 9 bases identical to TRBD1. This CDR3 has 15 amino acids. Per the germline V gene, CDR1 is SGHTS and CDR2 is YDEGEE. The CDR3 sequence is CANSLQGAPRDEQFF. CDR3 in DNA: TGTGCCAACAGCTTACAGGGGGCGCCGCGGGATGAGCAGTTCTTC.